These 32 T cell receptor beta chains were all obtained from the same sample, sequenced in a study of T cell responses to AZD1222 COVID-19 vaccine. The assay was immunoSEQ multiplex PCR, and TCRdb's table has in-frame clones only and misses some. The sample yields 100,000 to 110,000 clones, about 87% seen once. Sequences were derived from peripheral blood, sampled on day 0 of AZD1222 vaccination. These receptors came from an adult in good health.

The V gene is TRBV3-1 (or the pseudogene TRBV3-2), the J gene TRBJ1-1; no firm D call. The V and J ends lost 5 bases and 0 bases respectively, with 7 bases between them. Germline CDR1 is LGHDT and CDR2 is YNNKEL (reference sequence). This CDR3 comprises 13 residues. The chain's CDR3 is CASSYGLNTEAFF. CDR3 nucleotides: TGTGCCAGCAGCTATGGACTGAACACTGAAGCTTTCTTT.

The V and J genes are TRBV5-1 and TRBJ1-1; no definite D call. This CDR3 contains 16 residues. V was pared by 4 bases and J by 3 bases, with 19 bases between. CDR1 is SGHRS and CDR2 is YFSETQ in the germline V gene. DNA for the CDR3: TGCGCCAGCAGCCCCGGCGCAAGTACTGATCACACTGAAGCTTTCTTT. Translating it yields CASSPGASTDHTEAFF.

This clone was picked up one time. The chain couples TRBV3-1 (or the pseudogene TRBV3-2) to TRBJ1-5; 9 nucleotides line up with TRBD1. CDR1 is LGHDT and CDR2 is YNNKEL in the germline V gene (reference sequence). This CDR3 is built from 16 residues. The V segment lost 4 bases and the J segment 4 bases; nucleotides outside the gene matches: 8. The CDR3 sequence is CASSPAGTGRNQPQHF. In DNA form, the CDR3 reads TGTGCCAGCAGCCCTGCAGGGACAGGGCGGAATCAGCCCCAGCATTTT.

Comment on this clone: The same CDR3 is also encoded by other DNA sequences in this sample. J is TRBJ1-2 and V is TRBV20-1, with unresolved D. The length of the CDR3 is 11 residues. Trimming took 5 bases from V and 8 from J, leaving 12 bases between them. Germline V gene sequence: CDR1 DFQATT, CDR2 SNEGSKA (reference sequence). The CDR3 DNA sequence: TGCAGTGCTCGTGAAGGAAGAGGCTACACCTTC. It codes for CSAREGRGYTF.

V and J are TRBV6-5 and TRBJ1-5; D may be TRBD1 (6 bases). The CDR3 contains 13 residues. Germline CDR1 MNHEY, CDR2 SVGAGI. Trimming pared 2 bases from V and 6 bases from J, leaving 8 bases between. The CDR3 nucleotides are TGTGCCAGCAGTTACGGCAGGGGTCAGCCCCAGCATTTT. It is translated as CASSYGRGQPQHF.

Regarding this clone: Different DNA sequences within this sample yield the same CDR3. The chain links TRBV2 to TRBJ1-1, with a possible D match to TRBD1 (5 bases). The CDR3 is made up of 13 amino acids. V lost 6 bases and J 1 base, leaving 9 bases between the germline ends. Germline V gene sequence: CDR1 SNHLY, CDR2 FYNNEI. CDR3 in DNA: TGTGCCAGCAGCCGGGACGGGAACACTGAAGCTTTCTTT. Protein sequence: CASSRDGNTEAFF.

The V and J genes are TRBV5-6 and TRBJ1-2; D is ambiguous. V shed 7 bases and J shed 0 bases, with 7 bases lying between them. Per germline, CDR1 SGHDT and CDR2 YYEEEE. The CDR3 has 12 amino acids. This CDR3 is CASGKTNYGYTF. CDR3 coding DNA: TGTGCCAGCGGGAAAACTAACTATGGCTACACCTTC.

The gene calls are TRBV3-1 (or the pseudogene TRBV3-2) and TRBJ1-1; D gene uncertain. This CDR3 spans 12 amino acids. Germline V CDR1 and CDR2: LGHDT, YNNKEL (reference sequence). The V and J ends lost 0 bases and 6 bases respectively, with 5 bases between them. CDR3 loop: CASSQDWAEAFF. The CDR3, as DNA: TGTGCCAGCAGCCAAGACTGGGCTGAAGCTTTCTTT.

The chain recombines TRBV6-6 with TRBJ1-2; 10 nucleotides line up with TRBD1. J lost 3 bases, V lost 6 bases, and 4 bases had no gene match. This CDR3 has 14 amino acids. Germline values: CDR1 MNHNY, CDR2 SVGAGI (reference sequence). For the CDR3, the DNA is TGTGCCAGCAGGAAAGGACAGGGGGACTATGGCTACACCTTC. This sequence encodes CASRKGQGDYGYTF.

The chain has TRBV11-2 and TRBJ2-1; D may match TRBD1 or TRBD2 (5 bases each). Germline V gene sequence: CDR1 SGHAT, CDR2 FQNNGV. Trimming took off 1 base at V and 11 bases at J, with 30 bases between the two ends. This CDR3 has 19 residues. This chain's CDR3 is CASSLVGGVGARAPMKQFF. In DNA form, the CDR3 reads TGTGCCAGCAGCTTAGTTGGAGGCGTTGGGGCCAGAGCCCCAATGAAGCAGTTCTTC.

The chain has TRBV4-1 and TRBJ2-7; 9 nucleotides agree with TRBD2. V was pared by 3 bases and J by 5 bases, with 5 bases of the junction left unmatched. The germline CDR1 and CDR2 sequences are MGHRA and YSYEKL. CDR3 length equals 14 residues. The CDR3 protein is CASSHPASGNEQYF. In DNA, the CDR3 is TGCGCCAGCAGCCATCCCGCTAGCGGGAACGAGCAGTACTTC.

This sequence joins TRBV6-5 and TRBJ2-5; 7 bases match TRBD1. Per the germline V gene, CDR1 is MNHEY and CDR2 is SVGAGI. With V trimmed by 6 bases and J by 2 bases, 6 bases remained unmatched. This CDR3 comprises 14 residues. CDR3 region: CASRSTGRQETQYF. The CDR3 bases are TGTGCCAGCAGATCGACAGGGAGACAAGAGACCCAGTACTTC.

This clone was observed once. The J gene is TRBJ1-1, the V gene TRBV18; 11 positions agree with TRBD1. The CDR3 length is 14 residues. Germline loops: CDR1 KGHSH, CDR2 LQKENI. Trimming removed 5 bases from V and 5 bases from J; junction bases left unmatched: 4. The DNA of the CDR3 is TGTGCCAGCTCATCGGACAGGGGGCAGACTGAAGCTTTCTTT. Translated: CASSSDRGQTEAFF.

For the CDR3, the DNA is TGTGCCTGGAGTGTGCAGGGGGCCAATCAGCCCCAGCATTTT. It translates to CAWSVQGANQPQHF. The chain combines TRBV30 with TRBJ1-5; TRBD1 aligns across 8 bases. Per the germline V gene, CDR1 is GTSNPN and CDR2 is SVGIG (reference sequence). The CDR3 contains 14 residues. The V and J ends lost 0 bases and 3 bases, in that order; junction bases with no gene match: 1.

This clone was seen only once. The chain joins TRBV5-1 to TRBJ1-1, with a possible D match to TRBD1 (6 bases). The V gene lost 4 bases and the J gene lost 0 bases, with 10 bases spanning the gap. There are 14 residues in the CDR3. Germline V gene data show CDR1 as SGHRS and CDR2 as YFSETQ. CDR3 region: CASSRQDVNTEAFF. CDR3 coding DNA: TGCGCCAGCAGCCGACAGGACGTGAACACTGAAGCTTTCTTT.

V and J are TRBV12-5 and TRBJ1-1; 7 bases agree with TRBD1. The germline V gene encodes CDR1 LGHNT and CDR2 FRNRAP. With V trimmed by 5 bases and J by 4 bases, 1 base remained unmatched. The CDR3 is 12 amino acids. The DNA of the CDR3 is TGTGCTAGTGGTCGACAGGGCACTGAAGCTTTCTTT. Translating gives CASGRQGTEAFF.

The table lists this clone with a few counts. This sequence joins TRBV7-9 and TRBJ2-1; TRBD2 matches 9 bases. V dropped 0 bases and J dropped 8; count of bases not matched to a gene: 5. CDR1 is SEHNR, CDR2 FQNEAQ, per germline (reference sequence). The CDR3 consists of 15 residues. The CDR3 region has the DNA TGTGCCAGCAGCTTAGCTAGCGGGAGTGAGGATGAGCAGTTCTTC. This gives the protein CASSLASGSEDEQFF.

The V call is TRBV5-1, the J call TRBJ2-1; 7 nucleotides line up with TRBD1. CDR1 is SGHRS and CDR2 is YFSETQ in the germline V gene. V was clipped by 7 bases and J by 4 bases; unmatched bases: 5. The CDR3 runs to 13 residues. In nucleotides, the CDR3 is TGCGCCAGCGAGGGGGCAGGGTACAATGAGCAGTTCTTC. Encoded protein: CASEGAGYNEQFF.

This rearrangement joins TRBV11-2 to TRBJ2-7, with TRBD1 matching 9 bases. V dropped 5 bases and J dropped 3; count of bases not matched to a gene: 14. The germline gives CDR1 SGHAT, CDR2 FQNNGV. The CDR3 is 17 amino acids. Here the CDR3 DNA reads TGTGCCAGCAGCAAACGACAGGGGGACCTATACATCTACGAGCAGTACTTC. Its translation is CASSKRQGDLYIYEQYF.

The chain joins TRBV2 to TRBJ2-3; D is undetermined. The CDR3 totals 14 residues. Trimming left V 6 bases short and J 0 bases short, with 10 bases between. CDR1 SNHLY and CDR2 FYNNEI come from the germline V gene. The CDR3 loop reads CASSPGVSTDTQYF. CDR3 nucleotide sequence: TGTGCCAGCAGCCCAGGTGTAAGCACAGATACGCAGTATTTT. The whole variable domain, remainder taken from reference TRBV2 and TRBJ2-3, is EPEVTQTPSHQVTQMGQEVILRCVPISNHLYFYWYRQILGQKVEFLVSFYNNEISEKSEIFDDQFSVERPDGSNFTLKIRSTKLEDSAMYFCASSPGVSTDTQYFGPGTRLTVL.

CDR3 loop: CASSLRPGSGTGANVLTF. The CDR3 DNA is TGTGCCAGCAGCTTACGACCAGGAAGCGGTACTGGGGCCAACGTCCTGACTTTC. The V and J genes are TRBV7-6 and TRBJ2-6, with D perhaps matching TRBD2 (5 bases). V was shortened by 2 bases and J by 2 bases, with 16 bases between the two germline ends. CDR3 length: 18 amino acids. Germline V gives CDR1 SGHVS, CDR2 FNYEAQ.

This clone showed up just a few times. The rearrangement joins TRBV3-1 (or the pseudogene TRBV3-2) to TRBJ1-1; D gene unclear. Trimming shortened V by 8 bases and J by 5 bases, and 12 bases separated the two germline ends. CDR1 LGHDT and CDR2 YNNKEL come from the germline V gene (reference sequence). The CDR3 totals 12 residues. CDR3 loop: CASQTTGTEAFF. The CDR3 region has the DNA TGTGCCAGCCAAACAACGGGGACTGAAGCTTTCTTT.

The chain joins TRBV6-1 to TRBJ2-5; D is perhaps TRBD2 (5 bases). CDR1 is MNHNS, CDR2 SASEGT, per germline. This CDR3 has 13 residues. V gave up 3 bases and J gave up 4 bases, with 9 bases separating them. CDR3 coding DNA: TGTGCCAGCAGTGATAGCGAGGGAGAGACCCAGTACTTC. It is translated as CASSDSEGETQYF.

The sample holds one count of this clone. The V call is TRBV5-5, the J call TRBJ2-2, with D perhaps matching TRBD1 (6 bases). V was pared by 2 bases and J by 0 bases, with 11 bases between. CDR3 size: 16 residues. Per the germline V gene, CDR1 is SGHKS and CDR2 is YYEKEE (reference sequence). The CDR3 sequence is CASSFGPGANTGELFF. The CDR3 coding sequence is TGTGCCAGCAGCTTTGGGCCAGGGGCGAACACCGGGGAGCTGTTTTTT.

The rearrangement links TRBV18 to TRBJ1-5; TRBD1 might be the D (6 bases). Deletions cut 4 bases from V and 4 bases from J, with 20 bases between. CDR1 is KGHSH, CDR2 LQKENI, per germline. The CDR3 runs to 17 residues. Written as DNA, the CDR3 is TGTGCCAGCTCACTCCAACCCTGGACAGCAACTAATCAGCCCCAGCATTTT. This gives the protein CASSLQPWTATNQPQHF.

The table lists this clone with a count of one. CDR3 in amino acids: CASERDNSPLHF. The CDR3 nucleotides are TGTGCCAGCGAGAGGGATAATTCACCCCTCCACTTT. The chain joins TRBV7-9 to TRBJ1-6, with D unclear. The germline V and J ends were trimmed by 8 bases and 5 bases, with 7 bases remaining between them. The CDR3 is 12 amino acids. Germline V gene data show CDR1 as SEHNR and CDR2 as FQNEAQ (reference sequence).

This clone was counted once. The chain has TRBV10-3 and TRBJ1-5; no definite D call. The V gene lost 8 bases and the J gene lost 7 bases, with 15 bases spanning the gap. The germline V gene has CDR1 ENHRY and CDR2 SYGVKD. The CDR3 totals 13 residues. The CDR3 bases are TGTGCCATCGCCCCTGACTGGGGACAGCCCCAGCATTTT. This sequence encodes CAIAPDWGQPQHF.

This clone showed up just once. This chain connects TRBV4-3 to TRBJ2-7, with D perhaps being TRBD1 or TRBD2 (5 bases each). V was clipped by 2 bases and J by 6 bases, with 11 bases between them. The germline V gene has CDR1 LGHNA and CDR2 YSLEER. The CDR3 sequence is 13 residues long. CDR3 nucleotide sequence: TGCGCCAGCAGCCAATTCCTGGGGGTCGAGCAGTACTTC. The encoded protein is CASSQFLGVEQYF.

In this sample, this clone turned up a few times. The CDR3 coding sequence is TGTGCCAGCAGTGAGGGGGGACGAGAGGAGACCCAGTACTTC. It specifies CASSEGGREETQYF. The chain recombines TRBV6-4 with TRBJ2-5; a weak D match, TRBD2 (6 bases). V was pared by 3 bases and J by 5 bases, with 13 bases between. Germline V gene data show CDR1 as MRHNA and CDR2 as SNTAGT. The CDR3 totals 14 residues.

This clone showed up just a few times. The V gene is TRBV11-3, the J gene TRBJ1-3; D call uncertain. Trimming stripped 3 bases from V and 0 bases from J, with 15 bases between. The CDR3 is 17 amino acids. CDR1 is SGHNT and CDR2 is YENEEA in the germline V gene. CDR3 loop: CASSFGIKGSSGNTIYF. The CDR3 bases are TGTGCCAGCAGCTTCGGTATAAAGGGCAGCTCTGGAAACACCATATATTTT.

CDR3 nucleotide sequence: TGTGCCAGCAGTTGGGGGGTAGGCACTGAAGCTTTCTTT. It encodes CASSWGVGTEAFF. The J gene is TRBJ1-1, the V gene TRBV6-2 or TRBV6-3; D is perhaps TRBD1 (5 bases). The V gene's germline CDR1 is MNHEY and CDR2 SVGEGT. This CDR3 comprises 13 residues. Trimming cost V 4 bases and J 4 bases, with 10 bases left between them.

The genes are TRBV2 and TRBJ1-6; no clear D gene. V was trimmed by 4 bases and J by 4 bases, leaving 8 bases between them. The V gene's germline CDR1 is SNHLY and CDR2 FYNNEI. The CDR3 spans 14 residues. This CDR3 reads CASSGGRYNSPLHF. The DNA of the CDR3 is TGTGCCAGCAGTGGTGGACGTTATAATTCACCCCTCCACTTT.